This T cell receptor (beta chain) originates from a study of T cell repertoires in cytomegalovirus infection. This clonotype occurred many times. Its antigen is undetermined. Germline lookup yields CDR1 SGHTA and CDR2 FQGNSA. The CDR3 consists of 15 residues. The ends were cut back, 4 bases at V and 0 bases at J, with 11 bases in the middle. Via MiXCR, TCRdb re-called the reads, giving one row per CDR3 protein. The table has 700,000 to 900,000 distinct CDR3 sequences, about 29% seen once. The rearrangement joins TRBV7-2 to TRBJ2-3; a weak D match, TRBD2 (6 bases). Material: cultured CD8+ T cells from PBMCs, obtained from culture after CMV antigen stimulation. This receptor was taken from a human donor in good health (CMV status not recorded). Some clones in this sample may be carry-over from other donors' samples. CDR3 region: CASSYTSPSTDTQYF. The DNA of the CDR3 is TGTGCCAGCAGCTATACTAGCCCTAGCACAGATACGCAGTATTTT.